A selection of T cell receptor beta chains follows, all from one sample in a study of cytomegalovirus exposure and HLA in healthy donors. Repertoires were generated with immunoSEQ multiplex PCR, while TCRdb's copy carries only in-frame clones and drops some. This table has around 300,000 clones, roughly 85% appearing once. The material sequenced was PBMCs. The receptors here all came from a young woman in good health and CMV-seronegative. Both conserved end residues are part of each CDR3. Rows may omit the clone size; those that give it use once, few, many or a size class.

TRBV11-3	TRBJ2-1	-	CASSSLSAYNEQFF
TRBV10-3	TRBJ2-1	-	CAIAEVGEDNEQFF
TRBV19	TRBJ1-1	-	CASSPRVQTEAFF
TRBV7-2	TRBJ2-2	once	CASSLVWQNTGELFF
TRBV9	TRBJ1-6	-	CASSVPGTAGGPLHF
TRBV7-6	TRBJ2-5	-	CASSPTQETQYF
TRBV6-5	TRBJ2-3	-	CASSYPSGDTQYF
TRBV4-1	TRBJ2-7	-	CASGGGNNEQYF
TRBV6-5	TRBJ2-1	-	CASSYLGLEQFF
TRBV6-1	TRBJ2-7	-	CASSPPTGGSYEQYF
TRBV5-1	TRBJ2-1	-	CASSLGWDRGPFF
TRBV14	TRBJ1-3	-	CASSQVQDRKHSPGNTIYF
TRBV2	TRBJ2-5	-	CASKSFPGLAVYQETQYF
TRBV9	TRBJ2-1	-	CASSSSGGRLDEQFF
TRBV7-2	TRBJ1-4	-	CASSLAQINEKLFF